These T cell receptor beta chains were read from a single sample in a study of Ad26.COV2.S vaccination and SARS-CoV-2 variants. Repertoires were generated with immunoSEQ multiplex PCR, while TCRdb's copy carries only in-frame clones and drops some. The sample lists about 240,000 clones, roughly 90% occurring once. Here the sequenced sample was peripheral blood, taken in a trial of Ad26.COV2.S vaccine versus placebo. The receptor set was obtained from a person between 18 and 60 years old who received the Ad26.COV2.S COVID-19 vaccine or a placebo. Each CDR3 is given with its conserved first and last residue. The order of the fields is J gene, V gene, D gene, clone size, CDR3 protein, CDR3 DNA. A D gene is named only where the DNA matches it firmly. Not every row has a clone size; where given, it reads once, few, many or a size class.

TRBJ2-2 TRBV6-4 TRBD1 NA CASSIRGQNGELFF TGTGCCAGCAGCATCAGGGGGCAGAACGGGGAGCTGTTTTTT
TRBJ1-2 TRBV28 TRBD1 NA CASRTTGTGGVNYGYTF TGTGCCAGCAGGACCACCGGGACAGGGGGGGTTAACTATGGCTACACCTTC
TRBJ2-2 TRBV6-1 NA NA CASSEGTGSGELFF TGTGCCAGCAGTGAAGGCACAGGGTCCGGGGAGCTGTTTTTT
TRBJ2-1 TRBV4-3 TRBD2 NA CASSQGDPRSGRSSYNEQFF TGCGCCAGCAGCCAAGGAGATCCGCGTAGCGGGAGGAGCTCCTACAATGAGCAGTTCTTC
TRBJ2-7 TRBV18 NA NA CASSPRRGEQYF TGTGCCAGCTCACCTCGTAGGGGCGAGCAGTACTTC
TRBJ2-3 TRBV7-9 TRBD2 NA CASSFSTSGPGDTQYF TGTGCCAGCAGCTTCTCGACTAGCGGGCCGGGGGATACGCAGTATTTT
TRBJ2-7 TRBV30 TRBD1 NA CAWSALDRGAGEQYF TGTGCCTGGAGTGCTCTGGACAGGGGCGCGGGCGAGCAGTACTTC
TRBJ1-1 TRBV5-1 NA NA CASSLLGPLLGTEAFF TGCGCCAGCAGCTTGCTGGGTCCCTTGTTGGGTACTGAAGCTTTCTTT
TRBJ2-1 TRBV11-1 NA NA CACGGPNYNEQFF TGTGCCTGCGGGGGCCCTAACTACAATGAGCAGTTCTTC
TRBJ1-2 TRBV28 NA NA CASSLLGTDYGYTF TGTGCCAGCAGTTTACTCGGTACGGATTATGGCTACACCTTC
TRBJ1-2 TRBV4-1 TRBD1 NA CASSQDQGAGYGYTF TGCGCCAGCAGCCAAGACCAGGGGGCCGGCTATGGCTACACCTTC
TRBJ2-7 TRBV29-1 TRBD1 NA CSVREDRGAPYEQYF TGCAGCGTTCGTGAAGACAGGGGCGCTCCCTACGAGCAGTACTTC
TRBJ2-2 TRBV5-1 NA NA CASSRALGGMGTGELFF TGCGCCAGCAGCCGTGCTCTGGGGGGAATGGGCACCGGGGAGCTGTTTTTT
TRBJ2-7 TRBV12-3/TRBV12-4 NA NA CATRGTQTYEQYF TGTGCCACAAGAGGGACTCAGACCTACGAGCAGTACTTC
TRBJ2-5 TRBV4-1 TRBD2 NA CASSQDREGRETQYF TGCGCCAGCAGCCAAGATCGGGAGGGTAGGGAGACCCAGTACTTC
TRBJ1-1 TRBV7-9 TRBD1 few CASSSRGRSTEAFF TGTGCCAGCAGCTCCAGGGGGCGAAGCACTGAAGCTTTCTTT
TRBJ2-2 TRBV7-6 TRBD2 NA CASSGLAGGDTGELFF TGTGCCAGCAGCGGTCTAGCGGGAGGGGACACCGGGGAGCTGTTTTTT
TRBJ2-7 TRBV29-1 TRBD1 NA CSVESSGGYEQYF TGCAGCGTTGAAAGTTCAGGGGGCTACGAGCAGTACTTC
TRBJ1-1 TRBV7-9 NA NA CASRGDSETEAFF TGTGCCAGCAGAGGTGACAGTGAGACTGAAGCTTTCTTT
TRBJ1-2 TRBV3-1/TRBV3-2 TRBD1 NA CASSRVTAGTGAYGYTF TGTGCCAGCAGCCGAGTCACCGCCGGGACAGGGGCCTATGGCTACACCTTC
TRBJ2-7 TRBV7-2 NA NA CASSRSGHFSYEQYF TGTGCCAGCAGCCGTAGCGGCCACTTCTCCTACGAGCAGTACTTC
TRBJ1-4 TRBV30 NA NA CAWRDRSYEKLFF TGTGCCTGGAGGGACCGCAGTTATGAAAAACTGTTTTTT
TRBJ1-4 TRBV6-5 NA NA CASSYSQGNEKLFF TGTGCCAGCAGTTACTCCCAGGGGAATGAAAAACTGTTTTTT
TRBJ1-5 TRBV28 TRBD1 NA CASRVGTADQPQHF TGTGCCAGCAGGGTCGGGACAGCAGATCAGCCCCAGCATTTT
TRBJ1-1 TRBV9 NA NA CASSVWEGGNTEAFF TGTGCCAGCAGCGTATGGGAGGGTGGGAACACTGAAGCTTTCTTT
TRBJ2-5 TRBV19 NA NA CASSQGPSKGRETQYF TGTGCCAGTAGTCAGGGGCCCAGCAAGGGAAGGGAGACCCAGTACTTC
TRBJ2-5 TRBV6-5 NA once CASRNHGGETQYF TGTGCCAGCAGGAACCATGGAGGAGAGACCCAGTACTTC